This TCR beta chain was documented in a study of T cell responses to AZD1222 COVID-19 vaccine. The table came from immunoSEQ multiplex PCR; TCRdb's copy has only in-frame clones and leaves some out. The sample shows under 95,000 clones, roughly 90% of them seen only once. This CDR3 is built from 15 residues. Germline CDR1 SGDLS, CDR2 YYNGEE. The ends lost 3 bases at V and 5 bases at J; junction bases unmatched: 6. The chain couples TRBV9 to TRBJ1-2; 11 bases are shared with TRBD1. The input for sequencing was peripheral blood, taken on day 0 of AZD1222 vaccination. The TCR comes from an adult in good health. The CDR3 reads CASSDRTGGWYGYTF. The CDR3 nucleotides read TGTGCCAGCAGCGATCGGACAGGGGGCTGGTATGGCTACACCTTC.